This TCR beta chain was observed in a study of T-cell reconstitution after alpha-beta-depleted transplantation in children. The germline V gene encodes CDR1 LNHNV and CDR2 YYDKDF (reference sequence). V lost 9 bases and J lost 5; bases outside the gene matches: 6. The CDR3 has 12 amino acids. This clonotype has a handful of counts. This sample's TCRbeta library carried unique molecular identifier barcodes. From the PCR reads, TCRdb called clonotypes with MiXCR, one entry per CDR3 protein. Counted here are 800,000 to 1,000,000 distinct CDR3 sequences, 25% to 35% occurring once; the ten biggest clones make up 28%.

The specimen comprised PBMCs, mostly from graft donor cells, sampled 360 days after TCRalphabeta/CD19-depleted stem cell transplant. V usage is TRBV15 and J usage is TRBJ1-1, with 7 bases lining up with TRBD1. The TCR originated in a boy younger than two who had a stem cell transplant for SCID, so the T cells may come from the graft donor. CDR3 residues: CATQGEGTEAFF. The CDR3 DNA reads TGTGCCACGCAGGGGGAAGGGACTGAAGCTTTCTTT. Drawing the rest from reference TRBV15 and TRBJ1-1, the complete variable domain is DAMVIQNPRYQVTQFGKPVTLSCSQTLNHNVMYWYQQKSSQAPKLLFHYYDKDFNNEADTPDNFQSRRPNTSFCFLDIRSPGLGDTAMYLCATQGEGTEAFFGQGTRLTVV.